This T cell receptor (beta chain) was recorded in a study of CD8 T cells in ankylosing spondylitis (dated by TCRdb to about 2017). Looking at the study overall: To find TCR variants linked to disease, the study profiled T cell receptor beta repertoires in ankylosing spondylitis patients and healthy donors. The full study cohort comprised about 24 ankylosing spondylitis patients and approximately 100 healthy donors. Peripheral blood was sampled, and synovial fluid was additionally collected from ankylosing spondylitis patients. Points the paper makes about the study in general: Blood from ankylosing spondylitis patients appeared to be characterized by a TCR beta motif composed of several highly homologous amino acid variants. A CD8+ phenotype was shown by the disease-linked clones, which were found at relatively low frequencies in peripheral blood. The disease-linked clones were reported to be significantly enriched in matched synovial fluid samples from ankylosing spondylitis patients. Some motif variants had previously been reported in the synovial fluid and blood of reactive arthritis patients, which suggests shared mechanisms of disease initiation.

The sequencing machine was an Illumina HiSeq 2500. Quantitative 5'-RACE with molecular barcodes was used to prepare TCR beta libraries. The paper's data handling went like this. Disease-linked TCR variants were identified with a new computational method built on a probabilistic model of VDJ rearrangement. The raw public reads went through TCRdb reprocessing: fastp at Q25, MiXCR clone calling, in-frame beta chains kept. Duplicate CDR3 protein sequences are folded into a single record with the most common DNA and genes. TCRdb's processing, not the authors', yielded these V and J calls. Recorded for this sample are more than 250,000 distinct CDR3 sequences; under 8.5% of them occurred a single time. The biggest ten clones account for less than 15% of the sample. The CDR3 holds 12 amino acids from the cysteine to the phenylalanine. Left in the record is the CDR3 DNA by itself, 36 bases read in frame from the first base. CDR1 is given as SGHTA and CDR2 as FQGNSA, both from the germline V gene. The junction carries 6 bases between V and J, which are trimmed by 1 base and 6 bases respectively.

This clonotype was counted only a few times. Its antigen remains undetermined. No quality values exist for individual bases; no much larger clone is one base distant. The V and J segments used are TRBV7-2 and TRBJ2-5; the D gene lacks a confident call. The source is a male donor with ankylosing spondylitis. Sequencing was done on a sample of blood, either unsorted or a sorted T cell fraction (not recorded which). The nucleotide sequence reads TGTGCCAGCAGCTTAGGTTATAAGACCCAGTACTTC. This is translated as CASSLGYKTQYF.